Presented here are 27 T cell receptor beta chains from one specimen sequenced in a study of blood T cell repertoires in COVID-19. Generated by immunoSEQ multiplex PCR, the TCRdb table keeps only in-frame clones and is missing some. Among 350,000 to 500,000 clones listed, more than 70% were seen once. Source material: PBMCs or T cells enriched from blood (not recorded which). The receptors come from a woman younger than 35 who had been exposed to COVID-19.

CDR3 DNA sequence: TGTGCCAGCAGTTTAATCCGTGTGGGGGGCTACGAGCAGTACTTC. Protein product: CASSLIRVGGYEQYF. The chain is built from TRBV27 and TRBJ2-7, with TRBD2 as a possible D gene (6 bases). The length of the CDR3 is 15 residues. Trimming took off 2 bases at V and 3 bases at J, with 14 bases between the two ends. Germline CDR1 and CDR2: MNHEY and SMNVEV (reference sequence).

This chain connects TRBV4-3 to TRBJ1-3; D not certain. CDR1 is LGHNA and CDR2 is YSLEER in the germline V gene. CDR3 length equals 16 residues. Deletions cut 0 bases from V and 4 bases from J, with 13 bases between. This chain's CDR3 is CASSQDGQAPGNTIYF. The CDR3 nucleotides are TGCGCCAGCAGCCAAGATGGGCAGGCACCCGGAAACACCATATATTTT.

The chain uses TRBV3-1 (or the pseudogene TRBV3-2) and TRBJ1-3; TRBD1 matches at 8 bases. The CDR3 is 14 amino acids. The V and J ends lost 6 bases and 4 bases, in that order; junction bases with no gene match: 5. Germline CDR1 reads LGHDT; CDR2 reads YNNKEL (reference sequence). The CDR3 DNA reads TGTGCCAGCAGTTTCAGGGGGCACGGAAACACCATATATTTT. Protein: CASSFRGHGNTIYF.

The rearrangement uses TRBV28 and TRBJ2-7, with 12 positions matching TRBD2. The CDR3 is made up of 16 amino acids. The germline V gene encodes CDR1 MDHEN and CDR2 SYDVKM. The ends lost 5 bases at V and 2 bases at J; junction bases unmatched: 7. The CDR3 sequence: CASSQSLAGGPYEQYF. For the CDR3, the DNA is TGTGCCAGCAGTCAATCCCTAGCGGGAGGGCCCTACGAGCAGTACTTC. The full variable domain, its missing parts supplied by reference TRBV28 and TRBJ2-7, is DVKVTQSSRYLVKRTGEKVFLECVQDMDHENMFWYRQDPGLGLRLIYFSYDVKMKEKGDIPEGYSVSREKKERFSLILESASTNQTSMYLCASSQSLAGGPYEQYFGPGTRLTVT.

A few counts support this clone. V and J are TRBV2 and TRBJ1-2; 9 positions match TRBD1. The CDR3 length is 17 residues. J gave up 4 bases and V 6 bases, and 15 bases lay outside the gene matches. Per germline, CDR1 SNHLY and CDR2 FYNNEI. CDR3 loop: CASSERTGESRSYGYTF. The CDR3 nucleotides are TGTGCCAGCAGCGAAAGGACAGGGGAAAGTCGGAGCTATGGCTACACCTTC.

The chain links TRBV11-1 to TRBJ2-1, with D possibly being TRBD2 (6 bases). Deletions cut 4 bases from V and 5 bases from J, with 15 bases between. CDR1 and CDR2 from the germline V gene are SGHAT and FQDESV (reference sequence). This CDR3 spans 15 amino acids. As DNA, the CDR3 is TGTGCCAGCAGCTCCGACGGAGGGCGGAACAATGAGCAGTTCTTC. Translating it yields CASSSDGGRNNEQFF.

The rearrangement links TRBV11-2 to TRBJ2-5; 7 bases are shared with TRBD1. The CDR3 is 15 amino acids. Trimming removed 4 bases from V and 5 bases from J; junction bases left unmatched: 10. Germline CDR1 is SGHAT and CDR2 is FQNNGV. The CDR3 is CASSYQTGMMETQYF. Written as DNA, the CDR3 is TGTGCCAGCAGCTACCAGACAGGGATGATGGAGACCCAGTACTTC.

The chain employs TRBV5-6 and TRBJ2-7; D gene ambiguous. V was shortened by 5 bases and J by 2 bases, with 8 bases between the two germline ends. This CDR3 spans 12 amino acids. Germline V lookup: CDR1 SGHDT, CDR2 YYEEEE. The CDR3 DNA reads TGTGCCAGCAGTACTATCGCCTACGAGCAGTACTTC. Translating gives CASSTIAYEQYF.

As DNA, the CDR3 is TGTGCCAGCAGCCCTACCGCGGTCACAGATACGCAGTATTTT. Translating it yields CASSPTAVTDTQYF. The chain recombines TRBV7-3 with TRBJ2-3, with unresolved D. This CDR3 is 14 amino acids long. CDR1 and CDR2 (germline): SGHTA, FQGTGA. The V end was cut by 5 bases, the J end by 2 bases, with 11 bases between.

V usage is TRBV4-3 and J usage is TRBJ2-7, with D tentatively TRBD1 (5 bases). The CDR3 extends over 14 amino acids. Germline V gene data show CDR1 as LGHNA and CDR2 as YSLEER. The V end was cut by 6 bases, the J end by 3 bases, with 15 bases between. The CDR3 spells CASSTWQGGYEQYF. Here the CDR3 DNA reads TGCGCCAGCAGTACGTGGCAGGGCGGCTACGAGCAGTACTTC.

The J gene is TRBJ1-1, the V gene TRBV3-1 (or the pseudogene TRBV3-2); the D is unclear. CDR1 is LGHDT and CDR2 is YNNKEL in the germline V gene (reference sequence). The CDR3 has 15 amino acids. V was clipped by 3 bases and J by 0 bases, with 11 bases between them. The DNA of the CDR3 is TGTGCCAGCAGCCATATAACAGTTATGAACACTGAAGCTTTCTTT. It specifies CASSHITVMNTEAFF.

The chain joins TRBV7-2 to TRBJ2-5; 11 nucleotides agree with TRBD1. The CDR3 covers 16 residues. The trim removed 4 bases at V and 5 bases at J, leaving 9 bases unmatched. Germline lookup yields CDR1 SGHTA and CDR2 FQGNSA. CDR3 sequence (DNA): TGTGCCAGCAGCTCACAACCTGGACAGGGGGCTGAGACCCAGTACTTC. This sequence encodes CASSSQPGQGAETQYF.

The V call is TRBV20-1, the J call TRBJ2-7; D possibly corresponds to TRBD2 (6 bases). Between the trimmed V and J ends, which lost 7 bases and 3 bases, there was a span of 10 bases. Germline V gene sequence: CDR1 DFQATT, CDR2 SNEGSKA (reference sequence). The CDR3 length is 11 residues. CDR3 DNA: TGCAGTGTCGGGACTCACTACGAGCAGTACTTC. It is translated as CSVGTHYEQYF.

This chain uses TRBV2 with TRBJ1-1; 8 bases line up with TRBD1. Germline assignment: CDR1 SNHLY and CDR2 FYNNEI. V was clipped by 9 bases and J by 3 bases; unmatched bases: 6. The CDR3 consists of 13 residues. Here the CDR3 reads CARRTGIDTEAFF. The CDR3 DNA sequence: TGTGCCAGGCGGACAGGGATTGACACTGAAGCTTTCTTT.

The rearrangement uses TRBV12-5 and TRBJ2-1, with 7 bases that match TRBD1. Germline trimming cut 1 base from V and 4 bases from J; bases unmatched to any gene: 4. Per the germline V gene, CDR1 is LGHNT and CDR2 is FRNRAP. This CDR3 is built from 15 residues. The CDR3 region has the DNA TGTGCTAGTGGTTTGGCACAGGGGATGTACAATGAGCAGTTCTTC. Protein: CASGLAQGMYNEQFF.

In DNA form, the CDR3 reads TGCGCCAGCAGCTCCCCAGGGGACACTGAAGCTTTCTTT. Residues: CASSSPGDTEAFF. This chain joins TRBV5-1 and TRBJ1-1, with D maybe TRBD1 (6 bases). The V gene lost 3 bases and the J gene lost 3 bases, with 9 bases spanning the gap. CDR1 is SGHRS and CDR2 is YFSETQ in the germline V gene. CDR3 length: 13 amino acids.

Only one count was recorded for this clone. The genes are TRBV2 and TRBJ1-2; 7 positions agree with TRBD1. The length of the CDR3 is 15 residues. The J segment lost 5 bases and the V segment lost 3 bases, leaving 9 bases of the junction unmatched. Germline CDR1 reads SNHLY; CDR2 reads FYNNEI. This CDR3 reads CASSDYGTEVYGYTF. CDR3 coding DNA: TGTGCCAGCAGTGATTACGGGACAGAAGTTTATGGCTACACCTTC.

On this clone: Other DNA sequences in this sample translate to the same CDR3. The chain couples TRBV20-1 to TRBJ1-2; D gene ambiguous. Germline V gives CDR1 DFQATT, CDR2 SNEGSKA (reference sequence). V lost 0 bases and J lost 7, with 6 bases in between. The length of the CDR3 is 11 residues. The DNA of the CDR3 is TGCAGTGCTAGAGATCGGGGTGGCTACACCTTC. Translating it yields CSARDRGGYTF.

J is TRBJ1-2 and V is TRBV4-1; a possible D gene is TRBD1 (6 bases). Germline values: CDR1 MGHRA, CDR2 YSYEKL. CDR3 size: 15 residues. V lost 3 bases and J 2 bases, leaving 13 bases between the germline ends. The CDR3 coding sequence is TGCGCCAGCAGCCAGGCACAGGGAGGGAACTATGGCTACACCTTC. Translating it yields CASSQAQGGNYGYTF.

V usage is TRBV5-1 and J usage is TRBJ2-1; a weak D match, TRBD2 (7 bases). Per germline, CDR1 SGHRS and CDR2 YFSETQ. Trimming left V 0 bases short and J 3 bases short, with 10 bases between. This CDR3 region has 15 residues. The CDR3 protein is CASSLDREGYNEQFF. CDR3 coding DNA: TGCGCCAGCAGCTTGGACAGGGAGGGCTACAATGAGCAGTTCTTC.

This clone was counted a single time. This sequence joins TRBV7-8 and TRBJ2-7; TRBD1 matches at 8 bases. The trim removed 2 bases at V and 6 bases at J, leaving 6 bases unmatched. Germline CDR1 and CDR2: SGHVS and FQNEAQ. CDR3 size: 14 residues. In DNA form, the CDR3 reads TGTGCCAGCAGCTTAAGAGGACAGGGAATCGAGCAGTACTTC. Translating it yields CASSLRGQGIEQYF.

The CDR3 nucleotides read TGTGCCAGCAGCTTACTAGCGGGGGCTCTCCAAGGGCAGTTCTTC. Its protein product is CASSLLAGALQGQFF. The chain uses TRBV3-1 (or the pseudogene TRBV3-2) and TRBJ2-1, with TRBD2 matching over 11 bases. Germline-derived CDR1 and CDR2 are LGHDT and YNNKEL (reference sequence). The CDR3 has 15 residues. V shed 5 bases and J 12 bases; nucleotides not matched to a gene: 12.

This chain uses TRBV10-2 with TRBJ2-7, with no clear D. In germline, CDR1 is WSHSY, CDR2 SAAADI. V gave up 2 bases and J gave up 1 base, with 12 bases separating them. The CDR3 covers 15 residues. The DNA for the CDR3 is TGCGCCAGCAGTGAGACCTACCCTGCGTCCTACGAGCAGTACTTC. It is translated as CASSETYPASYEQYF.

This clone has more than one count but fewer than ten. This chain joins TRBV13 and TRBJ1-2; D is unresolved. V was pared by 5 bases and J by 2 bases, with 15 bases between. The length of the CDR3 is 15 residues. Germline CDR1 PRHDT, CDR2 FYEKMQ (reference sequence). CDR3 DNA: TGTGCCAGCAGCCAAGGGAGGAGTTGGAACTATGGCTACACCTTC. Protein: CASSQGRSWNYGYTF. Using reference TRBV13 and TRBJ1-2 for the parts outside the CDR3, the full variable domain is AAGVIQSPRHLIKEKRETATLKCYPIPRHDTVYWYQQGPGQDPQFLISFYEKMQSDKGSIPDRFSAQQFSDYHSELNMSSLELGDSALYFCASSQGRSWNYGYTFGSGTRLTVV.

To note about this clone: Other DNA sequences of this sample code for an identical CDR3. The CDR3: CASSLAGNQPQHF. The CDR3 DNA follows: TGTGCCAGCAGTTTAGCGGGAAATCAGCCCCAGCATTTT. V usage is TRBV27 and J usage is TRBJ1-5, with no clear D. Germline V gene sequence: CDR1 MNHEY, CDR2 SMNVEV (reference sequence). V was cut by 2 bases and J by 4 bases, with 6 bases left in between. CDR3 size: 13 residues.

The chain uses TRBV9 and TRBJ2-5; 8 positions agree with TRBD2. The CDR3 runs 14 residues. CDR1 and CDR2 from the germline V gene are SGDLS and YYNGEE. Trimming removed 0 bases from V and 5 bases from J; junction bases left unmatched: 3. The CDR3 here is CASSVAGGAETQYF. DNA of the CDR3: TGTGCCAGCAGCGTAGCGGGGGGGGCTGAGACCCAGTACTTC. The whole variable domain, filled in from reference TRBV9 and TRBJ2-5, reads DSGVTQTPKHLITATGQRVTLRCSPRSGDLSVYWYQQSLDQGLQFLIQYYNGEERAKGNILERFSAQQFPDLHSELNLSSLELGDSALYFCASSVAGGAETQYFGPGTRLLVL.

The chain couples TRBV6-2 or TRBV6-3 to TRBJ2-3; D is unclear. V dropped 6 bases and J dropped 2 bases, with 12 bases sitting between them. The CDR3 is 14 amino acids. The V gene's germline CDR1 is MNHEY and CDR2 SVGEGT. CDR3 nucleotide sequence: TGTGCCAGCAGCCCCCCGCGAGTCACAGATACGCAGTATTTT. Protein: CASSPPRVTDTQYF.